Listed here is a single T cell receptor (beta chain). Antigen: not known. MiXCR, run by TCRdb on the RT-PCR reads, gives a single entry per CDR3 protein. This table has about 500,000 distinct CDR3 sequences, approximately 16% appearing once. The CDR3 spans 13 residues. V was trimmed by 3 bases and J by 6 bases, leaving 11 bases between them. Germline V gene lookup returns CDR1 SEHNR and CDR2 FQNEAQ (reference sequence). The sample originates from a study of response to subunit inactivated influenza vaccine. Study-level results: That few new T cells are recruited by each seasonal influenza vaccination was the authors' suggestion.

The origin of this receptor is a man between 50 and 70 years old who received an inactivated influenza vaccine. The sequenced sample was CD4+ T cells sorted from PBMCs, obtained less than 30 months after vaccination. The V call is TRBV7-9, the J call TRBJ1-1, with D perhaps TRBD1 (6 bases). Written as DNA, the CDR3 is TGTGCCAGCAGCTTTAGTCGGACAGCTGAAGCTTTCTTT. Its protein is CASSFSRTAEAFF.